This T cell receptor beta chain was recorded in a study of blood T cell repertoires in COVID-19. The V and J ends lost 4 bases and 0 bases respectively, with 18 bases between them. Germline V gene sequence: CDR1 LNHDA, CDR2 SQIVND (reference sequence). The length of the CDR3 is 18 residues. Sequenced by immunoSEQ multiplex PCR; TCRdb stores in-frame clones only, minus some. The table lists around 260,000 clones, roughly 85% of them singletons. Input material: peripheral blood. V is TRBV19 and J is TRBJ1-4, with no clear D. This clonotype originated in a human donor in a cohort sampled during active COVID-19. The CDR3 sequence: CASSTQPEGLATNEKLFF. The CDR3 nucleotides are TGTGCCAGTAGTACCCAACCGGAGGGCCTTGCAACTAATGAAAAACTGTTTTTT.